The present T cell receptor (beta chain) was sequenced within a study of spatial heterogeneity in lung cancer. Each TCR cDNA molecule bore a unique molecular identifier. TCRdb re-analysed the 5' RACE reads in MiXCR, keeping a single row per CDR3 protein. Of roughly 120,000 distinct CDR3 sequences listed, about a tenth are singletons. This clonotype was counted a few times. This sample's time point: blood at routine non-recurrence follow-up after resection. The sample consisted of PBMCs, taken at follow-up. This clonotype was sampled from a female donor with early-stage non-small cell lung cancer.

CDR3 region: CASSPEMGIGEQYF. Written as DNA, the CDR3 is TGTGCCAGCTCACCCGAAATGGGAATCGGGGAGCAGTACTTC. The rearrangement uses TRBV18 and TRBJ2-7, with unresolved D. Per germline, CDR1 KGHSH and CDR2 LQKENI. The ends were cut back, 3 bases at V and 7 bases at J, with 16 bases in the middle. The CDR3 is 14 amino acids.